The 9 T cell receptor beta chains below come from one sample, sequenced in a study of cytomegalovirus exposure and HLA in healthy donors. Both 60 Vbeta primers and 13 Jbeta primers went into the PCR. The repertoire was sequenced with immunoSEQ multiplex PCR; TCRdb's copy has only in-frame clones and lacks some. The repertoire holds approximately 150,000 clones, with around 73% as singletons. Sequencing used PBMCs. The receptors here all came from a woman aged 18-35 years in good health and CMV-seropositive.

Only one count was recorded for this clone. CDR3 sequence (DNA): TGTGCCAGCAGCACTCGGATCGACGGGGCCCAGTACTTC. It encodes CASSTRIDGAQYF. The chain couples TRBV9 to TRBJ2-5, with D maybe TRBD2 (5 bases). The CDR3 contains 13 residues. V was cut by 4 bases and J by 9 bases, with 16 bases left in between. The germline V gene has CDR1 SGDLS and CDR2 YYNGEE.

This sequence joins TRBV19 and TRBJ2-5; D possibly corresponds to TRBD1 (6 bases). The V end was cut by 5 bases, the J end by 2 bases, with 12 bases between. Germline loops: CDR1 LNHDA, CDR2 SQIVND (reference sequence). The CDR3 has 14 amino acids. The CDR3 spells CASSPQGRQETQYF. CDR3 nucleotides: TGTGCCAGTAGTCCCCAGGGGCGGCAAGAGACCCAGTACTTC.

The chain links TRBV7-2 to TRBJ2-2; D might be TRBD2 (6 bases). The CDR3 runs to 15 residues. Between the trimmed V and J ends, which lost 2 bases and 4 bases, there was a span of 11 bases. The germline V gene has CDR1 SGHTA and CDR2 FQGNSA. This CDR3 is CASSLRAGTTGELFF. In DNA, the CDR3 is TGTGCCAGCAGCTTAAGGGCGGGAACCACCGGGGAGCTGTTTTTT.

V is TRBV7-9 and J is TRBJ1-4, with D unresolved. The CDR3 spans 15 residues. CDR1 SEHNR and CDR2 FQNEAQ come from the germline V gene (reference sequence). Trimming removed 3 bases from V and 0 bases from J, with 8 bases in between. The CDR3 protein is CASSLVGPTNEKLFF. In DNA form, the CDR3 reads TGTGCCAGCAGCTTGGTGGGCCCAACTAATGAAAAACTGTTTTTT. Full variable domain (missing parts from reference TRBV7-9 and TRBJ1-4): DTGVSQNPRHKITKRGQNVTFRCDPISEHNRLYWYRQTLGQGPEFLTYFQNEAQLEKSRLLSDRFSAERPKGSFSTLEIQRTEQGDSAMYLCASSLVGPTNEKLFFGSGTQLSVL.

This clone was recorded a few times. The chain links TRBV4-1 to TRBJ1-1; no clear D. CDR3 size: 14 residues. Germline assignment: CDR1 MGHRA and CDR2 YSYEKL. V was shortened by 4 bases and J by 1 base, with 10 bases between the two germline ends. The DNA for the CDR3 is TGCGCCAGCAGCCTTCGGAGGGAGAACACTGAAGCTTTCTTT. It encodes CASSLRRENTEAFF.

This clone came up a few times. The chain links TRBV5-4 to TRBJ2-7; the D gene is possibly TRBD1 (6 bases). Germline loops: CDR1 SGHNT, CDR2 YYREEE (reference sequence). Trimming left V 4 bases short and J 2 bases short, with 10 bases between. The CDR3 is 13 residues long. The CDR3 nucleotides are TGTGCCAGCAGCGAGACAGGTGCCTACGAGCAGTACTTC. Its translation: CASSETGAYEQYF.

The V gene is TRBV5-6, the J gene TRBJ1-2; TRBD1 matches at 9 bases. The CDR3 loop spans 15 amino acids. From germline, CDR1 is SGHDT and CDR2 YYEEEE. V shed 4 bases, J shed 0 bases, and the junction held 4 bases outside the gene matches. Here the CDR3 DNA reads TGTGCCAGCAGCCGGGGGGACAGGGCTAACTATGGCTACACCTTC. Translating gives CASSRGDRANYGYTF.

This sequence joins TRBV28 and TRBJ2-7; perhaps TRBD1 as D (6 bases). This CDR3 region has 16 residues. Trimming removed 2 bases from V and 3 bases from J, with 17 bases in between. Germline lookup yields CDR1 MDHEN and CDR2 SYDVKM. The CDR3 nucleotides are TGTGCCAGCAGTTTAGAGGCCAGGGGTGGACACTACGAGCAGTACTTC. Translating gives CASSLEARGGHYEQYF.

Note on this clone: The junction departs from the called germline gene at one end, perhaps through a read error. V usage is TRBV7-7 and J usage is TRBJ1-3; D may be TRBD1 (5 bases). Germline CDR1 is SSHAT and CDR2 is FNYEAQ (reference sequence). CDR3 length: 14 amino acids. CDR3 sequence reads: CASSPQVVRGNRHF. The CDR3 region has the DNA TGTGCTAGCAGCCCTCAGGTCGTAAGGGGTAACCGCCACTTT.